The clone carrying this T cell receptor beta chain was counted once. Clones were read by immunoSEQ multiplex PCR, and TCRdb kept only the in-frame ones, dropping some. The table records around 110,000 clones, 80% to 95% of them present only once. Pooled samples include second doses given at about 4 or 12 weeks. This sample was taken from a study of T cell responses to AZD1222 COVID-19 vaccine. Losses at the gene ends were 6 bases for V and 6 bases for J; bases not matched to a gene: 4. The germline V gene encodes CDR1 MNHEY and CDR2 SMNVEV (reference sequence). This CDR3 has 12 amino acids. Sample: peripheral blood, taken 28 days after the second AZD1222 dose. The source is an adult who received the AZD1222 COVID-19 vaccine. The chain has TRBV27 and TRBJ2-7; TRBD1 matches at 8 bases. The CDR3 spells CASSRDRLEQYF. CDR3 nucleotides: TGTGCCAGCAGCCGGGACAGGCTCGAGCAGTACTTC.